This TCR beta chain was retrieved from a study of memory CD4+ T cells and cytomegalovirus serostatus. The sort gate was single viable CD3+CD4+CD8-CD45RO+ cells for memory CD4+ T cells. Sequenced by immunoSEQ multiplex PCR; TCRdb stores in-frame clones only, minus some. The data show some 26,000 clones, 70% to 80% seen once. This clone was seen only a few times. Per germline, CDR1 SEHNR and CDR2 FQNEAQ (reference sequence). The CDR3 extends over 13 amino acids. V was clipped by 3 bases and J by 1 base, with 6 bases between them. The rearrangement links TRBV7-9 to TRBJ1-1; D unclear. This clonotype originated in an adult in good health and CMV-seronegative. The sequencing input was memory CD4+ T cells from blood. The CDR3 DNA sequence: TGTGCCAGCAGCTTTCAGGCGAACACTGAAGCTTTCTTT. This codes for CASSFQANTEAFF.